This T cell receptor (beta chain) is from a study of T cell responses to AZD1222 COVID-19 vaccine. Study-level findings and limits: Repertoires were collected only later (after the peak T cell response had occurred). Across the whole spike, CD4 TCRs peaked at regions 160-218 and 743-854. After two AZD1222 doses, spike-specific TCR breadth and depth rose versus day 0. Most donors were white British, females outnumbered males, and clonal diversity was possibly underestimated.

CDR3 length: 19 residues. After removal of 5 bases from V and 5 bases from J, the junction contained 19 bases not matched to a gene. Germline lookup yields CDR1 SGHAT and CDR2 FQNNGV. This clone was counted a single time. Its specificity is unknown. Data came from immunoSEQ multiplex PCR; TCRdb stores just in-frame clones and leaves some out. Of 75,000 to 95,000 clones in the sample, 85% were seen once. The genes are TRBV11-2 and TRBJ2-3; 10 nucleotides line up with TRBD2. Sequenced material: peripheral blood, taken 28 days after the second AZD1222 dose. This sequence was found in an adult who received the AZD1222 COVID-19 vaccine. CDR3 DNA: TGTGCCAGCAGCCCCCGCCTAGCGGGAGTGTCGCGGTTCGAAGATACGCAGTATTTT. The encoded protein is CASSPRLAGVSRFEDTQYF.